This T cell receptor beta chain was captured in a study of blood T cell repertoires in COVID-19. Study as a whole: From the United States, Italy and Spain came samples of acute and convalescent COVID-19. T cells, B-cell-depleted T cells, or PBMCs provided the cDNA or gDNA that served as material.

Authors' data handling: Reference gene primer amplification in the assay estimated nucleated cell counts. Profiling relied on immunoSEQ multiplex PCR, and the TCRdb table lists in-frame clones only, not all of them. That table is the source of V, J and clone size, and D and trimming were worked out from the DNA. The table lists fewer than 250,000 clones, around 79% of them singletons. This sequence originates from a woman in her fifties or sixties with acute or convalescent COVID-19. The material sequenced was peripheral blood.

The CDR3 nucleotides read TGTGCCAGCAGAGACTCGGGACACCTCTATGGCTACACCTTC. This sequence encodes CASRDSGHLYGYTF. V gene TRBV6-5 combines with J gene TRBJ1-2; D might be TRBD1 (6 bases). This CDR3 comprises 14 residues. Per germline, CDR1 MNHEY and CDR2 SVGAGI. With 6 bases removed from V and 4 bases from J, the gap between germline ends came to 15 bases.